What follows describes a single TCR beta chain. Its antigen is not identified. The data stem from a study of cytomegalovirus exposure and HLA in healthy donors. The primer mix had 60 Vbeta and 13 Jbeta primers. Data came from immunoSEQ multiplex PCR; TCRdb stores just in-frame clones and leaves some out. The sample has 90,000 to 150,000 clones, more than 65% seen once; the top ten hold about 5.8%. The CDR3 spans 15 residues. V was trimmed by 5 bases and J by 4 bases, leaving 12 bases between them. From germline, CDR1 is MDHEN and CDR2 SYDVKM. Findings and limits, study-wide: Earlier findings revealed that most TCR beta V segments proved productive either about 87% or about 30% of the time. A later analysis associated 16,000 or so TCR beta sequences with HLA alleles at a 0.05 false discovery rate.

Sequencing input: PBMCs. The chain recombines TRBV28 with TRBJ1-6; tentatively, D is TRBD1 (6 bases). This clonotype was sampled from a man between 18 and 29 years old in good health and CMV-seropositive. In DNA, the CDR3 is TGTGCCAGCAGTCCGGACAGCTCGTATAATTCACCCCTCCACTTT. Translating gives CASSPDSSYNSPLHF.